Below, one T cell receptor beta chain is given with its context. Its matching antigen is unknown. Trimming shortened V by 0 bases and J by 6 bases, and 10 bases separated the two germline ends. The CDR3 is made up of 14 amino acids. Looked up from germline, CDR1 is SGHVS and CDR2 is FNYEAQ. The data derive from a study of radiotherapy plus CTLA-4 blockade in lung cancer. Using immunoSEQ multiplex PCR, the repertoire was profiled, and TCRdb retains in-frame clones only, with some absent. The sample holds about 46,000 clones, roughly 77% seen once. Study outcomes and limitations: Radiotherapy was combined with ipilimumab, and tumor-derived TCR clones then expanded in blood.

This material consisted of peripheral blood, taken from a patient treated with radiotherapy plus ipilimumab. This chain joins TRBV7-6 and TRBJ2-3; D gene uncertain. The receptor was derived from a human donor with non-small cell lung cancer who had a complete response to radiotherapy plus ipilimumab. This CDR3 reads CASSLAISSDTQYF. In DNA form, the CDR3 reads TGTGCCAGCAGCTTAGCCATTAGTTCGGATACGCAGTATTTT.